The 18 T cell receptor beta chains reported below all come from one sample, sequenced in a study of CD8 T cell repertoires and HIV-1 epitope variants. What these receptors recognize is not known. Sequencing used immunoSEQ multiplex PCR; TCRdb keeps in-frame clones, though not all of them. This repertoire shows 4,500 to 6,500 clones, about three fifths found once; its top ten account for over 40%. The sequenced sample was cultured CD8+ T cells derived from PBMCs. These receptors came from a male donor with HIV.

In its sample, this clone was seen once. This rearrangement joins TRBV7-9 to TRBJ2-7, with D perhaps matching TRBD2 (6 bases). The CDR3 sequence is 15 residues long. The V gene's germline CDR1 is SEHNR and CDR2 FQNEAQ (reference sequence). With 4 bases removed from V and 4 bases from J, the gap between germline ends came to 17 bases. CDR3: CASSSPPWGEYEQYF. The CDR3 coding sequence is TGTGCCAGCAGCTCACCACCGTGGGGGGAGTACGAGCAGTACTTC.

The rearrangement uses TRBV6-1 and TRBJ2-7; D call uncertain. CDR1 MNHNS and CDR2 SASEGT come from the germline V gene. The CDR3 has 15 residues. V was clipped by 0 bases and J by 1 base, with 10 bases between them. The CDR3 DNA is TGTGCCAGCAGTGAAGCGCTTCGTTCTTCCTACGAGCAGTACTTC. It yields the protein CASSEALRSSYEQYF.

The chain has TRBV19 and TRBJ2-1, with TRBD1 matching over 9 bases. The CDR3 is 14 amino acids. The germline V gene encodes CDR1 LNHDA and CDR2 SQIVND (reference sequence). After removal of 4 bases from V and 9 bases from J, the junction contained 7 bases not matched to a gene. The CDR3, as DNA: TGTGCCAGTAGTAGGGGACAGGGTAGAAGTGAGCAGTTCTTC. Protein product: CASSRGQGRSEQFF.

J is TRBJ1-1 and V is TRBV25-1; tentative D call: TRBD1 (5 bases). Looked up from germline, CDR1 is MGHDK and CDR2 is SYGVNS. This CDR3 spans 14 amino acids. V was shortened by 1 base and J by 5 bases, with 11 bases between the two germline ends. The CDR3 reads CASSESGGGTEAFF. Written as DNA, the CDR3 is TGTGCCAGCAGTGAATCCGGGGGAGGAACTGAAGCTTTCTTT. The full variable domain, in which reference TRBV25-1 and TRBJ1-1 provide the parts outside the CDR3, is EADIYQTPRYLVIGTGKKITLECSQTMGHDKMYWYQQDPGMELHLIHYSYGVNSTEKGDLSSESTVSRIRTEHFPLTLESARPSHTSQYLCASSESGGGTEAFFGQGTRLTVV.

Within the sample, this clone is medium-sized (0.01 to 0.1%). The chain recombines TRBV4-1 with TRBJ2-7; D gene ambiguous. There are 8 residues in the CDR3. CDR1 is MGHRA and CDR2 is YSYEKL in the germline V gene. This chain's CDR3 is CASSQESV. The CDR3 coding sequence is TGCGCCAGCAGCCAAGAGTCGGTC.

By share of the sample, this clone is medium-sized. The CDR3 DNA follows: TGTGCCAGCAGCCCCCGGGGGATGGGGGCATCGAGAACTGAAGCTTTCTTT. Encoded protein: CASSPRGMGASRTEAFF. This rearrangement joins TRBV7-9 to TRBJ1-1; perhaps TRBD1 as D (6 bases). The germline V and J ends were trimmed by 5 bases and 5 bases, with 24 bases remaining between them. Germline V gene data show CDR1 as SEHNR and CDR2 as FQNEAQ (reference sequence). The CDR3 runs 17 residues.

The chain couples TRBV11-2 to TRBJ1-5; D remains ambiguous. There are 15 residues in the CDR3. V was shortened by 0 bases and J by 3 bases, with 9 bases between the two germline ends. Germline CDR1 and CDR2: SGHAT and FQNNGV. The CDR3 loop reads CASSLDRQVNQPQHF. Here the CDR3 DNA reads TGTGCCAGCAGCTTAGATCGGCAAGTCAATCAGCCCCAGCATTTT.

CDR3 DNA: TGTGCCAGCAGCGGCAGACAGGAGGACGGGGAGCTGTTTTTT. Protein: CASSGRQEDGELFF. This chain joins TRBV9 and TRBJ2-2, with D possibly being TRBD1 (6 bases). The germline V gene has CDR1 SGDLS and CDR2 YYNGEE. V was pared by 3 bases and J by 7 bases, with 13 bases between. The length of the CDR3 is 14 residues.

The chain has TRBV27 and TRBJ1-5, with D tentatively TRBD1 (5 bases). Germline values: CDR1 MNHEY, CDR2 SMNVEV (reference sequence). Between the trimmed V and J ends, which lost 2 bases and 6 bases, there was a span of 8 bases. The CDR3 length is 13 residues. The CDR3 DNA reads TGTGCCAGCAGTTTACAGGGCCGTCAGCCCCAGCATTTT. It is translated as CASSLQGRQPQHF.

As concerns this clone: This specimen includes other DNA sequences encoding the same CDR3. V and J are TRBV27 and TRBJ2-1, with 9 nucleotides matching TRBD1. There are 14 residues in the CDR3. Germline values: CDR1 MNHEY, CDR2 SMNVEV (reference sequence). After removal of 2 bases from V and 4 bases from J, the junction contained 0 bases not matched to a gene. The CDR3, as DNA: TGTGCCAGCAGTTTAGGGACAGGGTACAATGAGCAGTTCTTC. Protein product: CASSLGTGYNEQFF.

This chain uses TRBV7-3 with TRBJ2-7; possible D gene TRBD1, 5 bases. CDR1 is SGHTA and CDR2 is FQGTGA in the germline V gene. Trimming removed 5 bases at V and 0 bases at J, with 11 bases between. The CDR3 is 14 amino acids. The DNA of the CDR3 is TGTGCCAGCAGCCCAGGGCCTAACTCCTACGAGCAGTACTTC. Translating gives CASSPGPNSYEQYF.

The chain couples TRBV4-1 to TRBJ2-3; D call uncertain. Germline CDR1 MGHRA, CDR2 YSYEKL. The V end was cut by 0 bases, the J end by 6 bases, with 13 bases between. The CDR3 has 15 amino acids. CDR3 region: CASSQETAVSDTQYF. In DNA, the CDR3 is TGCGCCAGCAGCCAAGAAACGGCGGTGTCGGATACGCAGTATTTT.

CDR3 in DNA: TGTGCCAGCAGCCCAGACTACAGGGGAAGTCAGCCCCAGCATTTT. This codes for CASSPDYRGSQPQHF. V is TRBV9 and J is TRBJ1-5; 7 nucleotides line up with TRBD1. Germline V gene sequence: CDR1 SGDLS, CDR2 YYNGEE. Trimming cost V 4 bases and J 6 bases; bases outside gene matches: 10. The CDR3 extends over 15 amino acids.

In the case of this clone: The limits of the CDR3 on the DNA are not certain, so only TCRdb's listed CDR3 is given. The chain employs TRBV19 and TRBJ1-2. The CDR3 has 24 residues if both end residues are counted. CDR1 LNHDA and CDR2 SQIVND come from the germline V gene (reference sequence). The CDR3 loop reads CASSLTLTNRKTYGYTFGTYGYTF.

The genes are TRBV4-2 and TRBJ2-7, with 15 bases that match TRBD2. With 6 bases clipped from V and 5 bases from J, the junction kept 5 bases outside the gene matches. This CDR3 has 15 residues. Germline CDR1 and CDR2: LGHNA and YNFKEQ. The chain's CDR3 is CASSPGLAGGDEQYF. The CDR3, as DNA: TGTGCCAGCAGTCCCGGACTAGCGGGAGGGGACGAGCAGTACTTC.

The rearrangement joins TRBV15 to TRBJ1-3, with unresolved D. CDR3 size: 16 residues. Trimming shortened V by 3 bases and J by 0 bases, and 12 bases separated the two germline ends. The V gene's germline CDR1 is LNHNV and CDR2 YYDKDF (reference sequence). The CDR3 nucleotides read TGTGCCACCAGCAGTACCAGGACGGCCTCTGGAAACACCATATATTTT. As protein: CATSSTRTASGNTIYF.

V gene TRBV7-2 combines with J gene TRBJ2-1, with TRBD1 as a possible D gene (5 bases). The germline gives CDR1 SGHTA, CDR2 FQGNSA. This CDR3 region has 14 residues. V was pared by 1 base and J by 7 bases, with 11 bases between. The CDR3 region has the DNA TGTGCCAGCAGCTTAGACCAGGGTAGAAATGAGCAGTTCTTC. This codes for CASSLDQGRNEQFF.

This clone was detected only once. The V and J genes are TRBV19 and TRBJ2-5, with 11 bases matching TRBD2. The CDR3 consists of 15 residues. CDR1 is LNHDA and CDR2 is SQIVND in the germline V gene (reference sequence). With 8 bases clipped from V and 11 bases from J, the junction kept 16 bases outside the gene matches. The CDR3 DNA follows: TGTGCCAGTTCCCCCTCCGGGACTAGCGGCACTGAGCAGTACTTC. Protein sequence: CASSPSGTSGTEQYF.